One sample yielded the 23 T cell receptor beta chains listed below, sequenced in a study of Ad26.COV2.S vaccination and SARS-CoV-2 variants. Specified treatment: 15 to 20 received Ad26.COV2.S at low or high dose, single or two shots; 5 received placebo; per-sample allocation not given. Day 63 after the first vaccine or placebo injection was the time point for sampling. Using immunoSEQ multiplex PCR, the repertoire was profiled, and TCRdb retains in-frame clones only, with some absent. The sample holds some 390,000 clones, 80% to 90% seen once. This specimen consisted of peripheral blood, obtained in a trial of Ad26.COV2.S vaccine versus placebo. The receptors derive from a person between 18 and 65 years old who received the Ad26.COV2.S COVID-19 vaccine or a placebo.

The gene calls are TRBV11-2 and TRBJ2-1; D is perhaps TRBD2 (5 bases). The germline V and J ends were trimmed by 8 bases and 6 bases, with 11 bases remaining between them. The CDR3 runs to 12 residues. The V gene's germline CDR1 is SGHAT and CDR2 FQNNGV. CDR3 bases: TGTGCCAGCGGGTGGACTCGCAATGAGCAGTTCTTC. Translated: CASGWTRNEQFF.

The CDR3 DNA reads as TGTGCCAGCAGGGAGACAGGGGAGCACAATGAGCAGTTCTTC. Amino acids: CASRETGEHNEQFF. The chain is built from TRBV6-5 and TRBJ2-1; 8 bases are a match to TRBD1. The CDR3 is 14 residues long. Germline V lookup: CDR1 MNHEY, CDR2 SVGAGI. J lost 5 bases, V lost 6 bases, and 6 bases had no gene match.

In its sample, this clone was seen a few times. J is TRBJ1-1 and V is TRBV29-1, with D maybe TRBD1 (5 bases). The CDR3 sequence is 13 residues long. Trimming stripped 3 bases from V and 1 base from J, with 9 bases between. In germline, CDR1 is SQVTM, CDR2 ANQGSEA. The CDR3 DNA is TGCAGCGTTGACAAGGGGACGAACACTGAAGCTTTCTTT. Encoded protein: CSVDKGTNTEAFF.

The CDR3 is CASSQAGGTYTQYF. As DNA, the CDR3 is TGTGCCAGCAGCCAGGCGGGGGGCACTTATACGCAGTATTTT. V is TRBV3-1 (or the pseudogene TRBV3-2) and J is TRBJ2-3; 8 nucleotides line up with TRBD2. V was clipped by 3 bases and J by 7 bases; unmatched bases: 6. Germline CDR1 is LGHDT and CDR2 is YNNKEL (reference sequence). This CDR3 has 14 residues.

This chain links TRBV5-1 with TRBJ2-1; tentatively, D is TRBD1 (6 bases). The germline CDR1 and CDR2 sequences are SGHRS and YFSETQ. CDR3 length equals 11 residues. Trimming removed 5 bases at V and 10 bases at J, with 10 bases between. CDR3 DNA sequence: TGCGCCAGCAGTCTCGACAGGGAGCAGTTCTTC. It specifies CASSLDREQFF.

This rearrangement joins TRBV13 to TRBJ2-7; 7 nucleotides align to TRBD2. Germline CDR1 and CDR2: PRHDT and FYEKMQ (reference sequence). This CDR3 is built from 14 residues. With 7 bases clipped from V and 0 bases from J, the junction kept 6 bases outside the gene matches. The CDR3 bases are TGTGCCAGCATCAAAAGCGGGGACTCCTACGAGCAGTACTTC. Protein: CASIKSGDSYEQYF.

The DNA of the CDR3 is TGTGCCAGCTTCCATACGAACACCGGGGAGCTGTTTTTT. It yields the protein CASFHTNTGELFF. The V gene is TRBV6-5, the J gene TRBJ2-2; no definite D call. V was clipped by 8 bases and J by 0 bases, with 7 bases between them. The CDR3 spans 13 residues. In germline, CDR1 is MNHEY, CDR2 SVGAGI.

The chain has TRBV6-5 and TRBJ2-7, with D possibly being TRBD1 (6 bases). In germline, CDR1 is MNHEY, CDR2 SVGAGI. The V and J ends lost 5 bases and 1 base respectively, with 15 bases between them. This CDR3 contains 15 residues. The CDR3 sequence: CASSPRDTRSYEQYF. In nucleotides, the CDR3 is TGTGCCAGCAGTCCGAGGGACACAAGATCCTACGAGCAGTACTTC.

The table lists this clone with a count of one. This chain uses TRBV6-6 with TRBJ1-1, with 7 bases that match TRBD1. The CDR3 consists of 14 residues. J was trimmed by 1 base and V by 6 bases; bases with no gene match: 5. CDR1 MNHNY and CDR2 SVGAGI come from the germline V gene (reference sequence). The CDR3, as DNA: TGTGCCAGCAGCCTAGGGACAGAGAACACTGAAGCTTTCTTT. Its protein is CASSLGTENTEAFF.

CDR3 protein: CASSIQSMRTTNTGELFF. The DNA of the CDR3 is TGTGCCAGTAGTATTCAGTCTATGCGGACAACTAACACCGGGGAGCTGTTTTTT. The chain couples TRBV19 to TRBJ2-2; weak D call: TRBD1 (5 bases). Trimming pared 3 bases from V and 2 bases from J, leaving 19 bases between. CDR3 length: 18 amino acids. Germline V gene sequence: CDR1 LNHDA, CDR2 SQIVND (reference sequence). The full variable domain, its missing parts supplied by reference TRBV19 and TRBJ2-2, is DGGITQSPKYLFRKEGQNVTLSCEQNLNHDAMYWYRQDPGQGLRLIYYSQIVNDFQKGDIAEGYSVSREKKESFPLTVTSAQKNPTAFYLCASSIQSMRTTNTGELFFGEGSRLTVL.

This clone was found a few times. The rearrangement links TRBV27 to TRBJ2-2, with TRBD1 matching 7 bases. The trim removed 0 bases at V and 9 bases at J, leaving 4 bases unmatched. Germline CDR1 and CDR2: MNHEY and SMNVEV (reference sequence). This CDR3 has 14 amino acids. The CDR3 sequence: CASSLSIGGRELFF. The DNA of the CDR3 is TGTGCCAGCAGTTTATCGATAGGGGGCCGGGAGCTGTTTTTT.

The V and J genes are TRBV5-4 and TRBJ2-2; 7 nucleotides match TRBD2. This CDR3 spans 15 amino acids. V was clipped by 0 bases and J by 6 bases; unmatched bases: 5. The germline V gene has CDR1 SGHNT and CDR2 YYREEE (reference sequence). CDR3 residues: CASSLVSAGSGELFF. As DNA, the CDR3 is TGTGCCAGCAGCTTGGTTTCAGCGGGGTCCGGGGAGCTGTTTTTT.

The count of this clone is one. This chain connects TRBV7-9 to TRBJ1-3; D unresolved. Germline V gene lookup returns CDR1 SEHNR and CDR2 FQNEAQ (reference sequence). V was cut by 1 base and J by 6 bases, with 4 bases left in between. The CDR3 has 12 residues. The CDR3 region is CASSLETNTIYF. The CDR3 DNA reads TGTGCCAGCAGCTTAGAGACAAACACCATATATTTT.

The V gene is TRBV12-1, the J gene TRBJ1-5; the table's D call TRBD1 went unverified against the DNA. TRBV12-1 is a known pseudogene. This CDR3 spans 14 amino acids. The CDR3 loop reads CASSFGDINQPQHF. CDR3 DNA: TGTGCCAGCAGCTTTGGGGACATCAATCAGCCCCAGCATTTT.

The chain couples TRBV7-9 to TRBJ2-3, with D hard to call. CDR3 length: 12 residues. V was trimmed by 4 bases and J by 6 bases, leaving 8 bases between them. Germline assignment: CDR1 SEHNR and CDR2 FQNEAQ (reference sequence). For the CDR3, the DNA is TGTGCCAGCAGCTCCTCCGGGGATACGCAGTATTTT. Amino acids: CASSSSGDTQYF.

This chain joins TRBV5-5 and TRBJ1-4; 8 bases are shared with TRBD1. J gave up 7 bases and V 7 bases, and 6 bases lay outside the gene matches. Germline V gene data show CDR1 as SGHKS and CDR2 as YYEKEE (reference sequence). The CDR3 spans 13 residues. DNA for the CDR3: TGTGCCAGCTGCCGGGACAGGAGTGAAAAACTGTTTTTT. This sequence encodes CASCRDRSEKLFF.

The rearrangement links TRBV6-1 to TRBJ1-2; possibly TRBD1 for D (5 bases). V lost 3 bases to trimming and J lost 2 bases, with 13 bases between them. Germline CDR1 is MNHNS and CDR2 is SASEGT. This CDR3 has 15 residues. The CDR3 DNA is TGTGCCAGCAGTGACGCGGGGCTAATCAACTATGGCTACACCTTC. Its translation: CASSDAGLINYGYTF.

J is TRBJ1-1 and V is TRBV5-8; 9 positions agree with TRBD1. This CDR3 is built from 14 residues. In germline, CDR1 is SGHTS, CDR2 YDEGEE. Trimming at V came to 4 bases and at J to 3 bases, leaving 4 bases not matched to a gene. For the CDR3, the DNA is TGTGCCAGCAGCGGGACAGGGATACACACTGAAGCTTTCTTT. Its protein is CASSGTGIHTEAFF.

This sequence joins TRBV7-2 and TRBJ1-2; D is unclear. With 5 bases removed from V and 2 bases from J, the gap between germline ends came to 15 bases. CDR3 length: 15 residues. Germline CDR1 SGHTA, CDR2 FQGNSA. CDR3 in amino acids: CASSPSLDRNYGYTF. The CDR3 bases are TGTGCCAGCAGCCCTTCTCTAGACCGGAACTATGGCTACACCTTC.

The V gene is TRBV6-5, the J gene TRBJ1-1; no reliable D call. Germline CDR1 is MNHEY and CDR2 is SVGAGI. Trimming removed 6 bases from V and 0 bases from J, with 11 bases in between. The CDR3 totals 14 residues. CDR3 residues: CASSTTYMNTEAFF. The CDR3 DNA reads as TGTGCCAGCAGCACGACATATATGAACACTGAAGCTTTCTTT.

CDR3 in DNA: TGTGCCAGCAGCCGGAACAGGGAGAACGAGCAGTACTTC. Protein product: CASSRNRENEQYF. The chain joins TRBV7-8 to TRBJ2-7; D perhaps matches TRBD1 (6 bases). The V gene lost 5 bases and the J gene lost 5 bases, with 13 bases spanning the gap. CDR3 length: 13 amino acids. Germline values: CDR1 SGHVS, CDR2 FQNEAQ.

The rearrangement uses TRBV30 and TRBJ1-2; tentative D call: TRBD1 (5 bases). The CDR3 is 14 residues long. The V and J ends lost 0 bases and 5 bases respectively, with 13 bases between them. Germline CDR1 and CDR2: GTSNPN and SVGIG (reference sequence). The CDR3 DNA follows: TGTGCCTGGAGTGTCGGGGCAGACGCTTATGGCTACACCTTC. Translated, it gives CAWSVGADAYGYTF.

This clone was observed a handful of times. The V call is TRBV28, the J call TRBJ1-2; tentative D call: TRBD1 (6 bases). This CDR3 contains 12 residues. The V end lost 10 bases, the J end lost 2 bases, and 11 bases lay between the germline ends. Germline V gene lookup returns CDR1 MDHEN and CDR2 SYDVKM. In nucleotides, the CDR3 is TGTGCCACGGACAGTTGGAACTATGGCTACACCTTC. It encodes CATDSWNYGYTF.